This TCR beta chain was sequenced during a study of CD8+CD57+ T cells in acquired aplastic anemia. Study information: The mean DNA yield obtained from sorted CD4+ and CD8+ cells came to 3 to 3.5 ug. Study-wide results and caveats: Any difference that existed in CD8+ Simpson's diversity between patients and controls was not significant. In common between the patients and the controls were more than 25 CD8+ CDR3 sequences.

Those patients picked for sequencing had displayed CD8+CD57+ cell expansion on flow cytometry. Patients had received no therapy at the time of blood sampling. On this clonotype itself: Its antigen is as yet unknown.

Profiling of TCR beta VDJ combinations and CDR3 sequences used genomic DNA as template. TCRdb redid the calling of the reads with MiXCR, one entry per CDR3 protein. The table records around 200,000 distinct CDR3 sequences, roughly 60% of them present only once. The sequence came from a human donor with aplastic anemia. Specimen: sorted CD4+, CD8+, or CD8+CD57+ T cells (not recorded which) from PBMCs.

The CDR3 DNA reads TGTGCCAGCAGTCCGGTTTACTATGGCTACACCTTC. As protein: CASSPVYYGYTF. The rearrangement joins TRBV2 to TRBJ1-2; D is ambiguous. Trimming removed 5 bases from V and 3 bases from J, with 7 bases in between. This CDR3 comprises 12 residues. Germline V gene sequence: CDR1 SNHLY, CDR2 FYNNEI. The full variable domain, completed using reference TRBV2 and TRBJ1-2, is EPEVTQTPSHQVTQMGQEVILRCVPISNHLYFYWYRQILGQKVEFLVSFYNNEISEKSEIFDDQFSVERPDGSNFTLKIRSTKLEDSAMYFCASSPVYYGYTFGSGTRLTVV.